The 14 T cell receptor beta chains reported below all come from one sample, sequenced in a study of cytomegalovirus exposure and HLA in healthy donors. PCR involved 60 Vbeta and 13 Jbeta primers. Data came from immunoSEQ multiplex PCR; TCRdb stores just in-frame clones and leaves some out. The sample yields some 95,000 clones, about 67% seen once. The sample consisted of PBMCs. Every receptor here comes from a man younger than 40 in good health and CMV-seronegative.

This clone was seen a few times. DNA for the CDR3: TGTGCCAGCAGTTTAGGACAGGGAAGCAATGAGCAGTTCTTC. Its protein is CASSLGQGSNEQFF. This chain connects TRBV28 to TRBJ2-1; 8 nucleotides agree with TRBD1. Per the germline V gene, CDR1 is MDHEN and CDR2 is SYDVKM. This CDR3 spans 14 amino acids. Trimming cost V 2 bases and J 6 bases; bases outside gene matches: 3.

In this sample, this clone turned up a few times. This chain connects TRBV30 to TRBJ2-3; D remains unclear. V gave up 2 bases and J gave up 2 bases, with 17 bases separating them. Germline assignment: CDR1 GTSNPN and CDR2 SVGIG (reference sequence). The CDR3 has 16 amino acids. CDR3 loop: CAWSTLPPQYTDTQYF. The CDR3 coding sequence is TGTGCCTGGAGTACCCTCCCCCCACAGTACACAGATACGCAGTATTTT.

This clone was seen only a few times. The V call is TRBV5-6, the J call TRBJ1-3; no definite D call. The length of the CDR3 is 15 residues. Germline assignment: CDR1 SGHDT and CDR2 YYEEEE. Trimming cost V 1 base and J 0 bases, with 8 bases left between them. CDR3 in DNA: TGTGCCAGCAGCTTGAACCGCTACTCTGGAAACACCATATATTTT. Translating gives CASSLNRYSGNTIYF.

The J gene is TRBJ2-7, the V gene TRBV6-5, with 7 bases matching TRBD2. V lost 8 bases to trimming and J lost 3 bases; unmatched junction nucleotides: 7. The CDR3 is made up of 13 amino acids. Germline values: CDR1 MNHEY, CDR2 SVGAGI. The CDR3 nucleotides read TGTGCCAGCGCCTCTGGGGGGGGCTACGAGCAGTACTTC. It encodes CASASGGGYEQYF.

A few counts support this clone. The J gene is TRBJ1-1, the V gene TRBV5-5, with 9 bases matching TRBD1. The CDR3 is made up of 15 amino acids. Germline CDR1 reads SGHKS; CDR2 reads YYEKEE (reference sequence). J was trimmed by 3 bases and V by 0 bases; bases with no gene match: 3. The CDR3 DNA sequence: TGTGCCAGCAGCTTGGGAGGGACAGGGTACACTGAAGCTTTCTTT. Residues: CASSLGGTGYTEAFF.

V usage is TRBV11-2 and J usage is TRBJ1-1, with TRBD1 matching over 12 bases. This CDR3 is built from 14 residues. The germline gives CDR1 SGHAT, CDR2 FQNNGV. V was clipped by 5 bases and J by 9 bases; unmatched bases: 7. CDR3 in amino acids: CASSTGGDRGQAFF. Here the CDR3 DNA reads TGTGCCAGCAGCACAGGCGGGGACAGGGGGCAAGCTTTCTTT.

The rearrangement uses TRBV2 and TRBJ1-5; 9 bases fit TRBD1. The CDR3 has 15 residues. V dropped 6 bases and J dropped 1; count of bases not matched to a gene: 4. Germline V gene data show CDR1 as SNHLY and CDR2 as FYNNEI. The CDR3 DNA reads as TGTGCCAGCAGCGAGGACAGGGGCAGCAATCAGCCCCAGCATTTT. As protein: CASSEDRGSNQPQHF. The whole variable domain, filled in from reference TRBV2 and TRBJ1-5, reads EPEVTQTPSHQVTQMGQEVILRCVPISNHLYFYWYRQILGQKVEFLVSFYNNEISEKSEIFDDQFSVERPDGSNFTLKIRSTKLEDSAMYFCASSEDRGSNQPQHFGDGTRLSIL.

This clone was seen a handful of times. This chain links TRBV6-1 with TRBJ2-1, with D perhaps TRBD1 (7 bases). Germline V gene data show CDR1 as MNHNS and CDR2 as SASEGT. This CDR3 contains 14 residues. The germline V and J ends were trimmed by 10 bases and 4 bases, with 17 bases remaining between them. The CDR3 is CATDREASYNEQFF. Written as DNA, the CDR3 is TGTGCCACCGACAGGGAGGCTTCGTACAATGAGCAGTTCTTC.

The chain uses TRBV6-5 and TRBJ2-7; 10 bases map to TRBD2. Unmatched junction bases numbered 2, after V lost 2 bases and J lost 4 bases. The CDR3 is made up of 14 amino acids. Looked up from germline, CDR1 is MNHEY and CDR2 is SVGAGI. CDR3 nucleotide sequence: TGTGCCAGCAGTTACGCTAGCGGGAGTTACGAGCAGTACTTC. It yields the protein CASSYASGSYEQYF.

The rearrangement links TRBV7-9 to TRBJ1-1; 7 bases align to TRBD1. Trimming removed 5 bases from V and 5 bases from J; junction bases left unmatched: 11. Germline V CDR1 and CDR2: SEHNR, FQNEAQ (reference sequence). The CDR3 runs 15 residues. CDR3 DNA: TGTGCCAGCAGCCTTCCGGGACAGCCCCAGACTGAAGCTTTCTTT. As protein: CASSLPGQPQTEAFF.

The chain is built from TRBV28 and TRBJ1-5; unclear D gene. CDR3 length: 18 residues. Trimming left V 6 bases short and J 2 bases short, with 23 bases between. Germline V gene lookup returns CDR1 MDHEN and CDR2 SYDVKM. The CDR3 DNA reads TGTGCCAGCAGCCGGGATAGCGGAAATAATTGGGGCAATCAGCCCCAGCATTTT. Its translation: CASSRDSGNNWGNQPQHF.

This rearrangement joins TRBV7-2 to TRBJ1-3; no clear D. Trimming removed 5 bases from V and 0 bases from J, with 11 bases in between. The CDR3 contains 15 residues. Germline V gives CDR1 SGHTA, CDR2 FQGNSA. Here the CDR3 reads CASSADLSSGNTIYF. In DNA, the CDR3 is TGTGCCAGCAGCGCGGACTTGAGCTCTGGAAACACCATATATTTT.

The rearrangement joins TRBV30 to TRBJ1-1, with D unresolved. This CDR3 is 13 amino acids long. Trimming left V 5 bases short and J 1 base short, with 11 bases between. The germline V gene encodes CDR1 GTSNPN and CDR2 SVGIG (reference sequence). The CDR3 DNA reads TGTGCCTGGGTTACGACGGGGAACACTGAAGCTTTCTTT. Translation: CAWVTTGNTEAFF.

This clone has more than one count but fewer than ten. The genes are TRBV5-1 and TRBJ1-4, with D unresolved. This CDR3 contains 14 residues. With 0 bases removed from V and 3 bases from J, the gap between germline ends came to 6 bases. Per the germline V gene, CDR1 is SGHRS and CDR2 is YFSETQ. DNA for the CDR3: TGCGCCAGCAGCTTGGGAGGGCCTAATGAAAAACTGTTTTTT. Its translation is CASSLGGPNEKLFF.